This TCR beta chain was profiled in a study of blood T cell repertoires in COVID-19. In the study overall: From the United States, Italy and Spain came samples of acute and convalescent COVID-19.

Sequencing was performed with immunoSEQ multiplex PCR; in TCRdb, only in-frame clones are kept and a portion is missing. This sample has 350,000 to 400,000 clones, with around nine tenths found just once. Clinical history as reported by participants underpinned cohort assignment. Germline V CDR1 and CDR2: LNHDA, SQIVND (reference sequence). The CDR3 has 14 residues. Trimming pared 9 bases from V and 0 bases from J, leaving 11 bases between. This TCR came from a woman aged 30 to 39 with acute COVID-19. Sequenced sample: PBMCs or T cells enriched from blood (not recorded which). The gene calls are TRBV19 and TRBJ1-4; D call uncertain. The CDR3 loop reads CASGEFATNEKLFF. DNA of the CDR3: TGTGCCAGCGGGGAGTTTGCAACTAATGAAAAACTGTTTTTT. Full variable domain (outside the CDR3, taken from reference TRBV19 and TRBJ1-4): DGGITQSPKYLFRKEGQNVTLSCEQNLNHDAMYWYRQDPGQGLRLIYYSQIVNDFQKGDIAEGYSVSREKKESFPLTVTSAQKNPTAFYLCASGEFATNEKLFFGSGTQLSVL.